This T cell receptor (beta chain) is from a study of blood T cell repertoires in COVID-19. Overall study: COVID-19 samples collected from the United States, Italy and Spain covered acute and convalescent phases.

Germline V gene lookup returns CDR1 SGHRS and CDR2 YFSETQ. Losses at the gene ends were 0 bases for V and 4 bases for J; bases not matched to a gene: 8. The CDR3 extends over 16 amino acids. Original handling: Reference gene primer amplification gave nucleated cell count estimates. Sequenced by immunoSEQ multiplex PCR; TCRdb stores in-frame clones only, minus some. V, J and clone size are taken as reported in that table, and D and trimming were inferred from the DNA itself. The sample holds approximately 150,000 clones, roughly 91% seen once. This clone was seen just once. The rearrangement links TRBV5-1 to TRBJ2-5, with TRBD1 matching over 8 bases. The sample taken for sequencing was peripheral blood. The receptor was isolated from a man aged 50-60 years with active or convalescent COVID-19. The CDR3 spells CASSLAPQGAGETQYF. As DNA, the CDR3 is TGCGCCAGCAGCTTGGCTCCGCAGGGGGCAGGAGAGACCCAGTACTTC.